This T cell receptor beta chain was observed in a study of blood T cell repertoires in COVID-19. Trimming took 7 bases from V and 0 from J, leaving 19 bases between them. Per the germline V gene, CDR1 is SEHNR and CDR2 is FQNEAQ (reference sequence). This CDR3 has 16 residues. Assay used: immunoSEQ multiplex PCR; TCRdb lists only in-frame clones, some missing. The sample carries about 270,000 clones, about 87% recorded once. J is TRBJ2-7 and V is TRBV7-9, with TRBD2 as a possible D gene (7 bases). The sequence derives from a woman aged 50 to 60 who had recovered from COVID-19. The specimen was PBMCs or T cells enriched from blood (not recorded which). The CDR3, as DNA: TGTGCCAGCACCGAGTTAGGGGGGGTGGACTCCTACGAGCAGTACTTC. Its protein product is CASTELGGVDSYEQYF.